This T cell receptor beta chain was sequenced during a study of T-cell reconstitution after alpha-beta-depleted transplantation in children. During its preparation, the TCRbeta library received unique molecular identifiers. TCRdb re-derived calls from the PCR reads in MiXCR, one entry per CDR3 protein. The sample gives roughly 670,000 distinct CDR3 sequences, over 10% of which show up once; 0.79% is in the top ten. The CDR3 consists of 13 residues. Trimming pared 6 bases from V and 13 bases from J, leaving 22 bases between. Germline V gene sequence: CDR1 MNHNS, CDR2 SASEGT. This clonotype was picked up many times.

The source was PBMCs, collected before TCRalphabeta/CD19-depleted stem cell transplant. The chain carries TRBV6-1 and TRBJ2-7; TRBD2 might be the D (6 bases). The sequence derives from a girl aged 2 to 9 with congenital amegakaryocytic thrombocytopenia, due to receive a stem cell transplant. The CDR3: CASSPRAGTFQYF. CDR3 nucleotides: TGTGCCAGCAGCCCCAGGGCGGGGACCTTCCAATACTTC.